This T cell receptor (beta chain) was identified during a study of shared clonotypes between healthy human individuals. For every subset, genomic DNA was evenly distributed across several immunoSEQ plates. Profiling relied on immunoSEQ multiplex PCR, and the TCRdb table lists in-frame clones only, not all of them. The table lists 2 million to 2.5 million clones, 92% of them singletons, with 0.37% in the top ten. Sequenced sample: naive CD4+ T cells from PBMCs. The subset here: CD45RA+ positively selected. This sequence originates from a man aged 18 to 30 in good health. Some clones in this sample may be carry-over from other donors' samples.

The DNA of the CDR3 is TGTGCCAGCAGCCGAAATCGTATAACAGATACGCAGTATTTT. It specifies CASSRNRITDTQYF. The chain carries TRBV6-5 and TRBJ2-3, with D unresolved. Trimming pared 6 bases from V and 3 bases from J, leaving 13 bases between. The CDR3 spans 14 residues. From germline, CDR1 is MNHEY and CDR2 SVGAGI.